These 21 T cell receptor beta chains originate from one sample sequenced in a study of tumor-infiltrating lymphocytes in primary liver carcinoma. Production of TCR beta cDNA used around 500 ng total RNA together with a constant-region primer. Three nested multiplex PCR rounds of slightly modified ARM-PCR generated TCR beta libraries. TRBV1-TRBV30 forward and Cbeta reverse primers drove the first two approximately 11-cycle rounds. In TCRdb, the multiplex PCR reads were re-called with MiXCR into one record per CDR3 protein. The sample shows fewer than 400,000 distinct CDR3 sequences, 45% to 70% of them seen only once. Alongside blood RNA obtained from unsorted whole blood, germline DNA was also extracted. The source material was peripheral blood. These receptors were taken from a woman aged 25-40 years with primary liver carcinoma and hepatitis B virus infection.

Points on this clonotype: A read error is possible here, since a much larger clone lies one base away. The J gene is TRBJ2-7, the V gene TRBV6-6; 10 bases align to TRBD2. Unmatched junction bases numbered 4, after V lost 5 bases and J lost 3 bases. From germline, CDR1 is MNHNY and CDR2 SVGAGI (reference sequence). The CDR3 spans 14 residues. The CDR3 region is CASSGLADLYEQYF. CDR3 DNA sequence: TGTGCCAGCAGTGGACTAGCGGACCTCTACGAGCAGTACTTC.

As for this clonotype: Possible read error: a much larger clone is one base away. The V and J genes are TRBV6-2 or TRBV6-3 and TRBJ2-7, with D possibly being TRBD2 (6 bases). CDR3 length equals 15 residues. CDR1 is MNHEY and CDR2 is SVGEGT in the germline V gene. DNA for the CDR3: TGTACCAGCAGTTACTCGGTGCGGGGCTCCTACGAGCAGTACTTC. The encoded protein is CTSSYSVRGSYEQYF.

A word on this clonotype: A much larger clone lies a single base off, so this may be a read error. This chain connects TRBV4-2 to TRBJ2-1, with D unclear. There are 14 residues in the CDR3. Germline CDR1 reads LGHNA; CDR2 reads YNFKEQ. In DNA form, the CDR3 reads TGTGCCAGCAGCCAAGAACCCCCCTACGATGAGCAGTTCTTC. Protein product: CASSQEPPYDEQFF.

J is TRBJ2-7 and V is TRBV5-4; 12 bases fit TRBD2. The CDR3 length is 16 residues. With 4 bases clipped from V and 1 base from J, the junction kept 6 bases outside the gene matches. Germline assignment: CDR1 SGHNT and CDR2 YYREEE (reference sequence). The CDR3 loop is CASSKAGTSGSYEQYF. In DNA, the CDR3 is TGTGCCAGCAGCAAGGCCGGGACTAGCGGGTCCTACGAGCAGTACTTC.

About this clonotype itself: One base away lies a much larger clone, so this may be a sequencing read error. The chain has TRBV12-3 or TRBV12-4 and TRBJ2-1; D uncertain. Trimming took 5 bases from V and 9 from J, leaving 8 bases between them. The CDR3 totals 11 residues. The CDR3 loop reads CASSGRIEQFF. The CDR3 nucleotides are TGTGCCAGCAGTGGTAGGATTGAGCAGTTCTTC.

As to this clonotype: The junction shows a germline mismatch at one end, possibly a read error. DNA for the CDR3: TGTGCCAGCAGAACACAGGGGAGCAATCAGCCCCATTATTTT. This sequence encodes CASRTQGSNQPHYF. The rearrangement uses TRBV12-3 or TRBV12-4 and TRBJ1-5; 7 positions match TRBD1. CDR3 length: 14 amino acids.

This chain joins TRBV10-3 and TRBJ1-6; perhaps TRBD1 as D (6 bases). The CDR3 is 16 amino acids. Germline V gives CDR1 ENHRY, CDR2 SYGVKD. The V end lost 2 bases, the J end lost 10 bases, and 18 bases lay between the germline ends. The CDR3 region has the DNA TGTGCCATCAGTGAGACGCCTGTGGGGGGGGCCTCACCCCTCCACTTT. This encodes CAISETPVGGASPLHF.

This clonotype was recorded many times. J is TRBJ2-5 and V is TRBV6-2 or TRBV6-3; unclear D gene. Germline CDR1 and CDR2: MNHEY and SVGEGT. CDR3 length equals 11 residues. V was cut by 7 bases and J by 3 bases, with 6 bases left in between. The CDR3 protein is CASIFKETQYF. In DNA, the CDR3 is TGTGCCAGCATTTTCAAAGAGACCCAGTACTTC.

With regard to this clonotype: Compared with germline, one end of the junction differs, possibly owing to a read error. The rearrangement joins TRBV6-2 or TRBV6-3 to TRBJ1-5; D not resolved. Germline loops: CDR1 MNHEY, CDR2 SVGEGT. The CDR3 is made up of 16 amino acids. Written as DNA, the CDR3 is TGTGCCAGCAGTTACTCGGAGGCGAGGAGCAATCAACCCCAGCATTTT. Amino acid sequence: CASSYSEARSNQPQHF.

This clonotype was seen a few times. The V call is TRBV30, the J call TRBJ2-2; maybe TRBD1 (5 bases). With 2 bases removed from V and 0 bases from J, the gap between germline ends came to 7 bases. The CDR3 contains 14 residues. Germline V gene lookup returns CDR1 GTSNPN and CDR2 SVGIG (reference sequence). The CDR3 is CAWSSQANTGELFF. The CDR3 nucleotides read TGTGCCTGGAGTTCACAGGCGAACACCGGGGAGCTGTTTTTT.

The chain uses TRBV5-4 and TRBJ2-1; 11 bases match TRBD2. The trim removed 5 bases at V and 7 bases at J, leaving 8 bases unmatched. The CDR3 covers 15 residues. Germline lookup yields CDR1 SGHNT and CDR2 YYREEE (reference sequence). In DNA, the CDR3 is TGTGCCAGCAGGAGCGGGACTAGCGGATTAAATGAGCAGTTCTTC. This codes for CASRSGTSGLNEQFF.

As to this clonotype: The junction does not match germline at one end; this may be a read error. This sequence joins TRBV11-2 and TRBJ2-1; 7 bases are a match to TRBD1. The CDR3 runs to 15 residues. The V gene's germline CDR1 is SGHAT and CDR2 FQNNGV. The CDR3 loop reads CASSATTGTYDEQFF. In DNA form, the CDR3 reads TGTGCTAGCAGCGCCACGACAGGGACGTACGATGAGCAGTTCTTC.

The chain has TRBV6-5 and TRBJ2-5, with D possibly matching TRBD1 (6 bases). CDR1 is MNHEY and CDR2 is SVGAGI in the germline V gene. CDR3 length equals 15 residues. V was trimmed by 6 bases and J by 1 base, leaving 15 bases between them. The CDR3 coding sequence is TGTGCCAGCAGCCTTACAGGGTACGGCCAAGAGACCCAGTACTTC. Translation gives CASSLTGYGQETQYF.

This clonotype was detected many times. This chain uses TRBV6-5 with TRBJ2-3, with a tentative D call TRBD1 (5 bases). The CDR3 extends over 15 amino acids. Trimming shortened V by 7 bases and J by 7 bases, and 21 bases separated the two germline ends. Germline V gene data show CDR1 as MNHEY and CDR2 as SVGAGI. The CDR3 here is CASKAEYRSANTQYF. The CDR3 DNA reads TGTGCCAGCAAGGCCGAGTACAGGTCTGCAAATACGCAGTATTTT.

Note on this clonotype: A junction end diverges from the germline sequence, so it may reflect a read error. The chain carries TRBV11-3 and TRBJ2-6, with a tentative D call TRBD1 (5 bases). The CDR3 is made up of 16 amino acids. In germline, CDR1 is SGHNT, CDR2 YENEEA. The CDR3 nucleotides are TGTGCCAACAGCCTAATAGGGGTCTCTGGGTCCAACGTCCTGACTTTC. This translates into CANSLIGVSGSNVLTF.

The chain has TRBV6-5 and TRBJ2-1, with 9 bases lining up with TRBD2. The CDR3 consists of 18 residues. Germline CDR1 and CDR2: MNHEY and SVGAGI. Unmatched junction bases numbered 13, after V lost 4 bases and J lost 3 bases. The CDR3 DNA reads TGTGCCAGCAGTTCCCCTGGTCGGGTAGCGGGAGACTACAATGAGCAGTTCTTC. Amino acid sequence: CASSSPGRVAGDYNEQFF.

The chain uses TRBV4-2 and TRBJ2-4, with 10 bases fitting TRBD1. CDR1 is LGHNA, CDR2 YNFKEQ, per germline. This CDR3 contains 15 residues. Losses at the gene ends were 4 bases for V and 7 bases for J; bases not matched to a gene: 7. CDR3 DNA sequence: TGTGCCAGCAGCCCACTCGGGACAGGGGCGAACATTCAGTACTTC. It encodes CASSPLGTGANIQYF.

The chain links TRBV10-2 to TRBJ2-7, with D uncertain. Trimming stripped 3 bases from V and 7 bases from J, with 19 bases between. Germline loops: CDR1 WSHSY, CDR2 SAAADI. The CDR3 is made up of 15 amino acids. CDR3 nucleotides: TGCGCCAGCAGTGACCCCTCGGACCCATTCGGGGAGCAGTACTTC. The encoded protein is CASSDPSDPFGEQYF.

This clonotype was seen just once. Because the CDR3's place on the DNA is in doubt, the DNA is left out and the CDR3 is given as listed by TCRdb. This chain connects TRBV5-8 to TRBJ2-1; TRBD2, as called in the table, went unchecked against the DNA. Germline-derived CDR1 and CDR2 are SGHTS and YDEGEE. The CDR3 is 18 residues long, ends included. The chain's CDR3 is CASSLLLFASGSYNEHFF.

Concerning this clonotype: Since a much larger clone is just one base distant, this may be a read error. The chain is built from TRBV6-2 or TRBV6-3 and TRBJ2-2; maybe TRBD1 (7 bases). CDR3 length: 14 amino acids. Germline V gives CDR1 MNHEY, CDR2 SVGEGT. As DNA, the CDR3 is TGTGCCAGCCGGGGACAGATGAACACCGGGGGGCTGTTTTTT. Translating gives CASRGQMNTGGLFF.

To note about this clonotype: A much more abundant neighbour one base away suggests this may be a read error. The chain is built from TRBV12-3 or TRBV12-4 and TRBJ2-4, with TRBD2 matching 7 bases. CDR3 length: 15 residues. Here the CDR3 reads CTSSHLAVSKNIQYF. The CDR3, as DNA: TGTACCAGCAGTCATCTAGCGGTGTCCAAAAACATTCAGTACTTC.